This T cell receptor (beta chain) came from a study of blood T cells in healthy people across ages. Donor samples were obtained from healthy Caucasian individuals from Russia, aged about 6 to 95. Total RNA amounts of at least 6 micrograms were extracted per sample. A sample-barcoded 5' primer and a J-beta primer mix were used in a second PCR of roughly 7 to 11 cycles. TCRdb re-called the 5' RACE reads through MiXCR, storing one row per CDR3 protein. The table shows 1.5 million to 1.8 million distinct CDR3 sequences, with 40% to 45% occurring only once. Sequencing was carried out using blood. The sequence came from a young woman in good health.

The chain's CDR3 is CSAIVGINNEQYF. CDR3 DNA: TGCAGCGCAATAGTGGGAATTAACAATGAGCAGTACTTC. The gene calls are TRBV29-1 and TRBJ2-1; D remains unclear. The J call is doubtful: the DNA matches TRBJ2-7 better. This CDR3 spans 13 amino acids. The germline V gene encodes CDR1 SQVTM and CDR2 ANQGSEA.